The present entry profiles one TCR beta chain with its context. Sequenced by immunoSEQ multiplex PCR; TCRdb stores in-frame clones only, minus some. The sample contains about 2 million clones, roughly 94% of which appear only once. The germline V gene encodes CDR1 MNHEY and CDR2 SVGAGI. The CDR3 has 15 amino acids. V lost 0 bases and J lost 2; bases outside the gene matches: 2. This sample was included in a study of shared clonotypes between healthy human individuals. The rearrangement joins TRBV6-5 to TRBJ2-7; 9 positions agree with TRBD2. The specimen was naive CD4+ T cells sorted from blood. Sample subset: CD45RA+ positively selected. This clonotype was obtained from a young man in good health. CDR3 residues: CASSYSSGGAYEQYF. CDR3 DNA sequence: TGTGCCAGCAGTTACTCTAGCGGGGGAGCCTACGAGCAGTACTTC.